What follows are 13 T cell receptor beta chains derived from one specimen sequenced in a study of CD8+CD57+ T cells in acquired aplastic anemia. Researchers used genomic DNA as the template to profile TCR beta VDJ and CDR3. One entry per CDR3 protein results from TCRdb running MiXCR on the reads. The profile shows hundreds of thousands of distinct CDR3 sequences, around 45% of them singletons. Patients sequenced had flow cytometry evidence of CD8+CD57+ cell expansion. Sequencing used sorted CD4+, CD8+, or CD8+CD57+ T cells (not recorded which) from PBMCs. All receptors derive from a human donor with aplastic anemia.

The chain carries TRBV5-1 and TRBJ1-2, with D maybe TRBD1 (5 bases). Trimming stripped 4 bases from V and 8 bases from J, with 15 bases between. Germline V gene lookup returns CDR1 SGHRS and CDR2 YFSETQ. This CDR3 contains 13 residues. The CDR3 loop is CASSEPGTRGYTF. CDR3 sequence (DNA): TGCGCCAGCAGCGAGCCCGGGACTCGGGGCTACACCTTC. The full variable domain, with the rest looked up from reference TRBV5-1 and TRBJ1-2, is KAGVTQTPRYLIKTRGQQVTLSCSPISGHRSVSWYQQTPGQGLQFLFEYFSETQRNKGNFPGRFSGRQFSNSRSEMNVSTLELGDSALYLCASSEPGTRGYTFGSGTRLTVV.

This clonotype came up many times. The CDR3 sequence is CASRRSSGRPGELFF. The CDR3 region has the DNA TGTGCCAGCAGACGTAGTAGCGGGAGGCCCGGGGAGCTGTTTTTT. The chain is built from TRBV7-9 and TRBJ2-2, with 10 bases that match TRBD2. This CDR3 region has 15 residues. Germline values: CDR1 SEHNR, CDR2 FQNEAQ (reference sequence). The V and J ends lost 6 bases and 6 bases, in that order; junction bases with no gene match: 7.

The rearrangement links TRBV7-3 to TRBJ1-2; 7 bases are a match to TRBD1. This CDR3 comprises 13 residues. Germline V gene data show CDR1 as SGHTA and CDR2 as FQGTGA. Trimming cost V 5 bases and J 4 bases; bases outside gene matches: 4. CDR3 sequence reads: CASSPGQIYGYTF. DNA of the CDR3: TGTGCCAGCAGCCCGGGACAGATCTATGGCTACACCTTC.

In its sample, this clonotype was seen many times. This sequence joins TRBV12-3 or TRBV12-4 and TRBJ2-7; D may be TRBD2 (5 bases). The CDR3 sequence is 15 residues long. V lost 3 bases and J lost 4, with 16 bases in between. In DNA, the CDR3 is TGTGCCAGCAGTTTTAATCGGGGTCCGCTTTACGAGCAGTACTTC. Protein sequence: CASSFNRGPLYEQYF.

The chain combines TRBV7-6 with TRBJ2-7; TRBD2 is a possible D gene (6 bases). V lost 3 bases to trimming and J lost 4 bases, with 13 bases between them. In germline, CDR1 is SGHVS, CDR2 FNYEAQ. The CDR3 extends over 14 amino acids. The CDR3 DNA is TGTGCCAGCAGCTTGCAGGGAGGCTATTACGAGCAGTACTTC. It translates to CASSLQGGYYEQYF.

V usage is TRBV2 and J usage is TRBJ2-7, with a weak D call TRBD2 (7 bases). CDR1 is SNHLY and CDR2 is FYNNEI in the germline V gene. This CDR3 has 15 residues. V lost 6 bases, J lost 0 bases, and 15 bases lay in between. This chain's CDR3 is CASSNAGAPSYEQYF. For the CDR3, the DNA is TGTGCCAGCAGCAACGCGGGGGCTCCCTCCTACGAGCAGTACTTC. Based on the CDR3 plus reference TRBV2 and TRBJ2-7, the full variable domain is EPEVTQTPSHQVTQMGQEVILRCVPISNHLYFYWYRQILGQKVEFLVSFYNNEISEKSEIFDDQFSVERPDGSNFTLKIRSTKLEDSAMYFCASSNAGAPSYEQYFGPGTRLTVT.

Details on this clonotype: Being one base from a much bigger clone, this may be a read error. V gene TRBV7-6 combines with J gene TRBJ2-7; D assignment may be TRBD1 or TRBD2 (5 bases each). CDR1 is SGHVS, CDR2 FNYEAQ, per germline. The CDR3 has 16 amino acids. V lost 5 bases and J lost 7, with 24 bases in between. This CDR3 reads CASSPIYSGPYNEQYF. The CDR3 DNA sequence: TGTGCCAGCAGCCCGATTTACTCGGGACCCTACAATGAGCAGTACTTC. Supplemented by reference TRBV7-6 and TRBJ2-7, the full variable domain reads GAGVSQSPRYKVTKRGQDVALRCDPISGHVSLYWYRQALGQGPEFLTYFNYEAQQDKSGLPNDRFSAERPEGSISTLTIQRTEQRDSAMYRCASSPIYSGPYNEQYFGPGTRLTVT.

This clonotype was seen repeatedly, ten times or more. V is TRBV19 and J is TRBJ1-2, with a possible D match to TRBD1 (5 bases). V lost 9 bases and J 4 bases, leaving 12 bases between the germline ends. This CDR3 is built from 12 residues. Germline CDR1 LNHDA, CDR2 SQIVND (reference sequence). Written as DNA, the CDR3 is TGTGCCAGCCAACAGGATCTCTATGGCTACACCTTC. It specifies CASQQDLYGYTF.

This clonotype showed up many times. This sequence joins TRBV9 and TRBJ2-3; TRBD2 aligns across 14 bases. J gave up 3 bases and V 0 bases, and 6 bases lay outside the gene matches. Germline CDR1 and CDR2: SGDLS and YYNGEE. There are 18 residues in the CDR3. The CDR3 protein is CASSVERLAGGRTDTQYF. The CDR3 DNA reads as TGTGCCAGCAGCGTAGAGCGACTAGCGGGGGGGCGTACAGATACGCAGTATTTT.

On this clonotype: One end of the junction fails to match germline, which may point to a read error. The rearrangement uses TRBV25-1 and TRBJ1-5, with unresolved D. The CDR3 is 13 amino acids. Germline CDR1 and CDR2: MGHDK and SYGVNS. This CDR3 reads CASRYPGHQPQHF. In DNA form, the CDR3 reads TGTGCTAGCAGGTACCCCGGGCATCAGCCCCAGCATTTT.

This clonotype was counted ten times or more. The rearrangement joins TRBV7-2 to TRBJ2-7, with TRBD2 as a possible D gene (5 bases). The CDR3 spans 16 residues. The V and J ends lost 2 bases and 4 bases respectively, with 18 bases between them. Germline CDR1 reads SGHTA; CDR2 reads FQGNSA. CDR3 residues: CASSLWAGLGGYEQYF. The DNA for the CDR3 is TGTGCCAGCAGCTTATGGGCTGGACTGGGTGGATACGAGCAGTACTTC. Using reference TRBV7-2 and TRBJ2-7 for the parts outside the CDR3, the full variable domain is GAGVSQSPSNKVTEKGKDVELRCDPISGHTALYWYRQSLGQGLEFLIYFQGNSAPDKSGLPSDRFSAERTGGSVSTLTIQRTQQEDSAVYLCASSLWAGLGGYEQYFGPGTRLTVT.

Of note for this clonotype: A read error may be the cause here, since a much bigger clone is one base away. The chain employs TRBV29-1 and TRBJ2-5; D not certain. Germline V gene sequence: CDR1 SQVTM, CDR2 ANQGSEA. The CDR3 totals 13 residues. The V and J ends lost 7 bases and 1 base respectively, with 13 bases between them. Here the CDR3 reads CSAVGGTQETQYF. The CDR3 coding sequence is TGCAGCGCTGTGGGCGGAACCCAAGAGACCCAGTACTTC.

This clonotype has only a few counts. The J gene is TRBJ1-1, the V gene TRBV30, with D maybe TRBD1 (5 bases). The CDR3 is 14 amino acids. Germline CDR1 and CDR2: GTSNPN and SVGIG (reference sequence). Trimming shortened V by 0 bases and J by 2 bases, and 10 bases separated the two germline ends. The CDR3 DNA reads TGTGCCTGGAGTGTACGGACACTCAACACTGAAGCTTTCTTT. Translating it yields CAWSVRTLNTEAFF.